This TCR beta chain was retrieved from a study of blood T cell repertoires in COVID-19. Overall study context: COVID-19 samples from acute and convalescent phases originated in the United States, Italy and Spain. PBMCs, B-cell-depleted T cells, or T cells were the source of the cDNA or gDNA that made up the material.

The V gene lost 9 bases and the J gene lost 10 bases, with 16 bases spanning the gap. CDR3 size: 13 residues. Original processing notes: Estimates of nucleated cell counts were drawn from the amplification of reference gene primers. Assay used: immunoSEQ multiplex PCR; TCRdb lists only in-frame clones, some missing. The V and J calls and clone size are taken from that table; D and trimming were inferred from the DNA. The sample has around 150,000 clones, around three quarters seen once. Material: peripheral blood. This TCR was sampled from a man in his fifties or sixties with acute or convalescent COVID-19. The chain joins TRBV12-3 or TRBV12-4 to TRBJ1-6; D might be TRBD1 (6 bases). CDR3 residues: CASSGGPRSPLHF. The CDR3 DNA sequence: TGTGCCAGTTCGGGGGGGCCTCGGTCACCCCTCCACTTT.